Reported below is one T cell receptor beta chain. No antigen is known for it. No base quality information exists; no much larger clone differs at one position. This entry comes from a study of patients and donors after allogeneic stem cell transplantation (dated by TCRdb to 2020 to 2022). After removal of 5 bases from V and 7 bases from J, the junction retains 8 bases not matched to a gene. The CDR3, cysteine through phenylalanine, is 14 amino acids long. Only the CDR3 portion is preserved as DNA: 42 bases, with reading frame beginning at the first base. CDR1 and CDR2 (SGHNT, YENEEA) derive from the germline V gene. Library generation was performed with RT-PCR. TCRdb lists the instrument as NextSeq 550. In-frame beta chains were kept once TCRdb had trimmed the public reads at Q25 with fastp and called clones with MiXCR. Rows matching on CDR3 protein sequence are summarized as one entry with the most common DNA and genes. This sample comprises approximately 160,000 distinct CDR3 sequences, 24% of them detected only once. The ten biggest clones cover 25% to 30% of the sample.

The clonotype originates from a human donor who was either an allogeneic HSCT recipient or a stem cell or donor lymphocyte infusion donor (not recorded which). It is not recorded whose cells these are; they may come from a transplant donor. The V gene is TRBV11-3 and the J gene is TRBJ2-1; TRBD2 agrees with 7 junctional bases. Material: blood, either unsorted or a sorted T cell fraction (not recorded which). The bases read TGTGCCAGCAGCCCGCAGCGGGAAAAGAATGAGCAGTTCTTC. It translates as CASSPQREKNEQFF.